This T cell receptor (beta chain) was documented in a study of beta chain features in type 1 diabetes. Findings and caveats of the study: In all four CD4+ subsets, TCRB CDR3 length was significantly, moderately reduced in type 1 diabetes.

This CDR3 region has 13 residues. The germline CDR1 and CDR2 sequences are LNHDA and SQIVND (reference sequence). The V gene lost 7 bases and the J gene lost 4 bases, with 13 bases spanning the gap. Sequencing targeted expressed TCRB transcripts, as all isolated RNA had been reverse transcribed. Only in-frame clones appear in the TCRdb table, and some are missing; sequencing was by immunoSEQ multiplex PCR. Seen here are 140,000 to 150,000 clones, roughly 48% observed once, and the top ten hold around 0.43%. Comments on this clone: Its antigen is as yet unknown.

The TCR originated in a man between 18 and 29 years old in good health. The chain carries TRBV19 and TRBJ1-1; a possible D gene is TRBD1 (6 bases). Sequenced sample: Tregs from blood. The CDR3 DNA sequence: TGTGCCAGTATGGACAGTGTCATCACTGAAGCTTTCTTT. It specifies CASMDSVITEAFF.